One and the same sample provided the 27 T cell receptor beta chains below, sequenced in a study of patients and donors after allogeneic stem cell transplantation. TCRdb independently ran MiXCR on the RT-PCR reads; one entry per CDR3 protein. In the table there are approximately 170,000 distinct CDR3 sequences, roughly 22% of which are singletons. Sequencing was done on a sample of blood, either unsorted or a sorted T cell fraction (not recorded which). These receptors originate from a human donor who was either an allogeneic HSCT recipient or a stem cell or donor lymphocyte infusion donor (not recorded which). It is not recorded whose cells these are; they may come from a transplant donor.

The sample holds a few counts of this clonotype. The V call is TRBV6-1, the J call TRBJ1-1; no definite D call. Trimming removed 3 bases from V and 3 bases from J, with 8 bases in between. In germline, CDR1 is MNHNS, CDR2 SASEGT. The CDR3 spans 13 residues. This chain's CDR3 is CASSDRTHTEAFF. DNA of the CDR3: TGTGCCAGCAGTGACAGAACTCACACTGAAGCTTTCTTT.

This clonotype has more than one count but fewer than ten. CDR3 sequence (DNA): TGCGCCAGCAGCCAAGGGGCCTGGGGGGTACTAGGGAACACTGAAGCTTTCTTT. Protein sequence: CASSQGAWGVLGNTEAFF. The chain uses TRBV4-1 and TRBJ1-1, with a tentative D call TRBD1 (5 bases). The CDR3 has 18 residues. Germline V gene lookup returns CDR1 MGHRA and CDR2 YSYEKL. Deletions cut 1 base from V and 1 base from J, with 19 bases between.

The V and J genes are TRBV20-1 and TRBJ1-4, with D perhaps TRBD1 (6 bases). Trimming cost V 6 bases and J 8 bases, with 19 bases left between them. Germline V gene lookup returns CDR1 DFQATT and CDR2 SNEGSKA (reference sequence). CDR3 length: 14 amino acids. Here the CDR3 DNA reads TGCAGTGCGCCAGTGAGGGGGAGGGGAGAAAAACTGTTTTTT. Protein sequence: CSAPVRGRGEKLFF.

This clonotype was detected a few times. The chain carries TRBV28 and TRBJ1-5; 10 bases map to TRBD1. The germline gives CDR1 MDHEN, CDR2 SYDVKM. The CDR3 has 16 residues. With V trimmed by 2 bases and J by 5 bases, 6 bases remained unmatched. The CDR3 bases are TGTGCCAGCAGTTTAATCGGACAGGGGGGGTATCAGCCCCAGCATTTT. This gives the protein CASSLIGQGGYQPQHF.

This clonotype showed up many times. The rearrangement joins TRBV29-1 to TRBJ1-1; D call uncertain. Deletions cut 5 bases from V and 3 bases from J, with 7 bases between. The CDR3 is 11 residues long. Germline V gene lookup returns CDR1 SQVTM and CDR2 ANQGSEA. For the CDR3, the DNA is TGCAGCGTTTACGGGTACACTGAAGCTTTCTTT. This codes for CSVYGYTEAFF.

This clonotype has only a few counts. The chain carries TRBV6-2 or TRBV6-3 and TRBJ2-1, with 8 bases fitting TRBD2. The CDR3 length is 15 residues. Germline lookup yields CDR1 MNHEY and CDR2 SVGEGT. Germline trimming cut 8 bases from V and 0 bases from J; bases unmatched to any gene: 6. Here the CDR3 reads CASFKRGSSYNEQFF. CDR3 nucleotide sequence: TGTGCCAGCTTTAAGCGGGGGAGCTCCTACAATGAGCAGTTCTTC.

This chain joins TRBV12-3 or TRBV12-4 and TRBJ2-1; the D call may be TRBD1 or TRBD2 (5 bases each). The CDR3 runs to 15 residues. The V end lost 4 bases, the J end lost 4 bases, and 14 bases lay between the germline ends. The DNA of the CDR3 is TGTGCCAGCAGTTCCCGGGACCCTCCATACAATGAGCAGTTCTTC. The encoded protein is CASSSRDPPYNEQFF.

In nucleotides, the CDR3 is TGTGCCAGCACCACCGGGACTGGCTCCTACGAGCAGTACTTC. It specifies CASTTGTGSYEQYF. The rearrangement links TRBV13 to TRBJ2-7; the D gene is possibly TRBD2 (6 bases). Per germline, CDR1 PRHDT and CDR2 FYEKMQ (reference sequence). V gave up 7 bases and J gave up 0 bases, with 13 bases separating them. The CDR3 is 14 amino acids.

This clonotype has a handful of counts. The V and J genes are TRBV5-1 and TRBJ1-2; D is unclear. Germline CDR1 is SGHRS and CDR2 is YFSETQ. The V end lost 1 base, the J end lost 4 bases, and 11 bases lay between the germline ends. This CDR3 comprises 14 residues. The CDR3 is CASSLNALGYGYTF. The DNA for the CDR3 is TGCGCCAGCAGCTTGAACGCCCTAGGCTATGGCTACACCTTC.

This clonotype was recorded a few times. The gene calls are TRBV5-1 and TRBJ2-1, with D perhaps matching TRBD1 (6 bases). Germline values: CDR1 SGHRS, CDR2 YFSETQ. The V end lost 0 bases, the J end lost 0 bases, and 7 bases lay between the germline ends. This CDR3 has 15 residues. This chain's CDR3 is CASSLVDSSYNEQFF. The CDR3 region has the DNA TGCGCCAGCAGCTTGGTGGACAGCTCCTACAATGAGCAGTTCTTC. Complete variable domain (other parts from reference TRBV5-1 and TRBJ2-1): KAGVTQTPRYLIKTRGQQVTLSCSPISGHRSVSWYQQTPGQGLQFLFEYFSETQRNKGNFPGRFSGRQFSNSRSEMNVSTLELGDSALYLCASSLVDSSYNEQFFGPGTRLTVL.

The chain uses TRBV10-3 and TRBJ1-5, with D unresolved. Looked up from germline, CDR1 is ENHRY and CDR2 is SYGVKD. V lost 6 bases and J lost 5, with 11 bases in between. The CDR3 covers 13 residues. The CDR3 coding sequence is TGTGCCATCAGAGAAAGGGCGGATCAGCCCCAGCATTTT. It translates to CAIRERADQPQHF.

This rearrangement joins TRBV16 to TRBJ1-5; unclear D gene. The CDR3 runs to 13 residues. CDR1 is KGHSY, CDR2 FQNENV, per germline. The V gene lost 2 bases and the J gene lost 6 bases, with 8 bases spanning the gap. The CDR3 nucleotides read TGTGCCAGCAGCCAAGAGGTTGGTCAGCCCCAGCATTTT. Its translation: CASSQEVGQPQHF.

Ten or more counts support this clonotype. The rearrangement uses TRBV12-3 or TRBV12-4 and TRBJ1-1; the match to TRBD1 covers 7 bases. The CDR3 contains 14 residues. The ends lost 5 bases at V and 1 base at J; junction bases unmatched: 4. The CDR3 here is CASSLGQQNTEAFF. CDR3 sequence (DNA): TGTGCCAGCAGTCTGGGACAGCAGAACACTGAAGCTTTCTTT.

This clonotype appeared a few times. J is TRBJ1-4 and V is TRBV7-2; TRBD1 is a possible D gene (5 bases). Germline V gene data show CDR1 as SGHTA and CDR2 as FQGNSA. V was trimmed by 5 bases and J by 10 bases, leaving 17 bases between them. The length of the CDR3 is 14 residues. The CDR3 sequence: CASSEPGGLGKLFF. CDR3 DNA sequence: TGTGCCAGCAGCGAGCCGGGGGGGTTAGGAAAACTGTTTTTT.

The chain recombines TRBV20-1 with TRBJ1-2; TRBD1 matches at 7 bases. The CDR3 length is 13 residues. Germline assignment: CDR1 DFQATT and CDR2 SNEGSKA (reference sequence). The V gene end was trimmed by 5 bases and the J gene end by 6 bases; junction bases not matched to a gene: 9. CDR3 coding DNA: TGCAGTGCTGGGTTCGACAGGGACGATGGCTACACCTTC. Its protein is CSAGFDRDDGYTF.

This chain uses TRBV5-1 with TRBJ1-6; D is unresolved. V shed 1 base and J shed 6 bases, with 11 bases lying between them. This CDR3 is built from 15 residues. Germline assignment: CDR1 SGHRS and CDR2 YFSETQ. Here the CDR3 reads CASSLMGFGNSPLHF. In DNA form, the CDR3 reads TGCGCCAGCAGCTTGATGGGGTTCGGTAATTCACCCCTCCACTTT.

This chain connects TRBV11-2 to TRBJ1-1; unclear D gene. Per the germline V gene, CDR1 is SGHAT and CDR2 is FQNNGV. V gave up 0 bases and J gave up 0 bases, with 8 bases separating them. The CDR3 covers 15 residues. The CDR3 region has the DNA TGTGCCAGCAGCTTAGAGGAGGGCATGAACACTGAAGCTTTCTTT. Translated, it gives CASSLEEGMNTEAFF.

This clonotype was recorded a few times. The V gene is TRBV6-2 or TRBV6-3, the J gene TRBJ2-3; D gene ambiguous. This CDR3 region has 14 residues. Deletions cut 5 bases from V and 0 bases from J, with 9 bases between. CDR1 is MNHEY, CDR2 SVGEGT, per germline. CDR3 DNA sequence: TGTGCCAGCAGTCTCCGTGTGAGCACAGATACGCAGTATTTT. Translated, it gives CASSLRVSTDTQYF.

This sequence joins TRBV29-1 and TRBJ1-2, with D tentatively TRBD1 (5 bases). Trimming removed 4 bases from V and 5 bases from J, with 11 bases in between. The CDR3 runs 12 residues. Germline V gene lookup returns CDR1 SQVTM and CDR2 ANQGSEA. CDR3 residues: CSVATDLYGYTF. The CDR3, as DNA: TGCAGCGTTGCGACAGACCTATATGGCTACACCTTC.

In this sample, this clonotype turned up a few times. The chain couples TRBV5-4 to TRBJ2-7; TRBD2 matches at 8 bases. This CDR3 contains 14 residues. V shed 3 bases and J 4 bases; nucleotides not matched to a gene: 6. Per the germline V gene, CDR1 is SGHNT and CDR2 is YYREEE (reference sequence). The CDR3 protein is CASSSGTSEYEQYF. The CDR3, as DNA: TGTGCCAGCAGCTCCGGGACTAGTGAATACGAGCAGTACTTC.

A few counts support this clonotype. This chain joins TRBV7-9 and TRBJ2-3; D is ambiguous. The CDR3 covers 15 residues. The V end was cut by 5 bases, the J end by 0 bases, with 12 bases between. Looked up from germline, CDR1 is SEHNR and CDR2 is FQNEAQ (reference sequence). CDR3 residues: CASSPGLTSTDTQYF. The CDR3 bases are TGTGCCAGCAGCCCTGGGCTAACTAGCACAGATACGCAGTATTTT.

This clonotype has just a few counts. This chain joins TRBV5-1 and TRBJ1-1; D remains ambiguous. Trimming took 0 bases from V and 5 from J, leaving 17 bases between them. This CDR3 has 16 amino acids. CDR1 SGHRS and CDR2 YFSETQ come from the germline V gene. CDR3 loop: CASSLGSTGPGTEAFF. DNA for the CDR3: TGCGCCAGCAGCTTGGGTTCAACGGGCCCCGGGACTGAAGCTTTCTTT.

This clonotype was detected a few times. The chain uses TRBV6-6 and TRBJ2-3; 10 bases map to TRBD1. Germline V lookup: CDR1 MNHNY, CDR2 SVGAGI (reference sequence). The CDR3 contains 15 residues. The trim removed 1 base at V and 3 bases at J, leaving 1 base unmatched. The CDR3 is CASSYWDRGTDTQYF. The CDR3 bases are TGTGCCAGCAGTTACTGGGACAGGGGAACAGATACGCAGTATTTT.

In its sample, this clonotype was seen a few times. The chain combines TRBV20-1 with TRBJ1-5; possibly TRBD1 for D (5 bases). Germline V CDR1 and CDR2: DFQATT, SNEGSKA (reference sequence). Trimming pared 6 bases from V and 7 bases from J, leaving 13 bases between. The CDR3 consists of 12 residues. CDR3 sequence (DNA): TGCAGTGCGGTCTGGGGGAGCCAGCCCCAGCATTTT. Translating gives CSAVWGSQPQHF.

This clonotype occurred a few times. This sequence joins TRBV5-1 and TRBJ2-1; D ambiguous. The germline V gene has CDR1 SGHRS and CDR2 YFSETQ. CDR3 size: 15 residues. Trimming stripped 0 bases from V and 6 bases from J, with 13 bases between. CDR3 DNA sequence: TGCGCCAGCAGCTTGGTGGTAATACCTGGCAATGAGCAGTTCTTC. This sequence encodes CASSLVVIPGNEQFF.

The chain has TRBV5-6 and TRBJ2-5; 9 nucleotides agree with TRBD1. Germline V gene sequence: CDR1 SGHDT, CDR2 YYEEEE. The CDR3 loop spans 14 amino acids. Trimming took 2 bases from V and 5 from J; bases not matched to a gene: 4. The CDR3 spells CASSFTGGAETQYF. As DNA, the CDR3 is TGTGCCAGCAGCTTTACAGGGGGCGCGGAGACCCAGTACTTC.

The chain combines TRBV20-1 with TRBJ2-4; possible D gene TRBD1, 6 bases. Germline loops: CDR1 DFQATT, CDR2 SNEGSKA (reference sequence). There are 15 residues in the CDR3. V was trimmed by 4 bases and J by 6 bases, leaving 19 bases between them. The CDR3 region is CSAINKDRNLNIQYF. The CDR3 region has the DNA TGCAGTGCTATAAATAAGGACAGAAACCTAAACATTCAGTACTTC.